The 21 T cell receptor beta chains below all came from one sample that was sequenced in a study of graft-versus-host responses after intestinal transplantation. Sequencing used immunoSEQ multiplex PCR; TCRdb keeps in-frame clones, though not all of them. The sample has around 71,000 clones, roughly 90% seen once. The sequencing used bone marrow, collected 700 to 850 days after intestinal transplantation. These receptor sequences come from a human patient who received an intestinal transplant, so some T cells may come from the graft donor.

The chain recombines TRBV27 with TRBJ1-2, with 8 bases matching TRBD1. The germline V gene has CDR1 MNHEY and CDR2 SMNVEV (reference sequence). Trimming cost V 4 bases and J 5 bases; bases outside gene matches: 9. The CDR3 loop spans 15 amino acids. The CDR3 reads CASSSFGTGGYGYTF. The CDR3 DNA reads as TGTGCCAGCAGTTCCTTCGGGACAGGAGGATATGGCTACACCTTC.

This clone has a single count. CDR3 in amino acids: CASSQDPTSTNEKLFF. The DNA of the CDR3 is TGCGCCAGCAGCCAAGACCCTACCTCAACTAATGAAAAACTGTTTTTT. The chain combines TRBV4-1 with TRBJ1-4; D is ambiguous. Trimming took 0 bases from V and 0 from J, leaving 8 bases between them. CDR1 and CDR2 (germline): MGHRA, YSYEKL. The CDR3 spans 16 residues.

The CDR3 coding sequence is TGTGCCAGCAGCTACGGGACGGGTACAACCGGAGCTTTCTTT. Its protein is CASSYGTGTTGAFF. This chain uses TRBV11-2 with TRBJ1-1, with D maybe TRBD1 (5 bases). V shed 4 bases and J shed 10 bases, with 19 bases lying between them. Looked up from germline, CDR1 is SGHAT and CDR2 is FQNNGV. CDR3 size: 14 residues. The full variable domain, with the rest looked up from reference TRBV11-2 and TRBJ1-1, is EAGVAQSPRYKIIEKRQSVAFWCNPISGHATLYWYQQILGQGPKLLIQFQNNGVVDDSQLPKDRFSAERLKGVDSTLKIQPAKLEDSAVYLCASSYGTGTTGAFFGQGTRLTVV.

The chain carries TRBV11-1 and TRBJ2-7; D gene uncertain. The V and J ends lost 5 bases and 3 bases respectively, with 20 bases between them. Per the germline V gene, CDR1 is SGHAT and CDR2 is FQDESV (reference sequence). CDR3 length: 16 residues. CDR3 coding DNA: TGTGCCAGCAGCAAAGAGGATGCGGTCCTAGTCTACGAGCAGTACTTC. Protein: CASSKEDAVLVYEQYF.

The chain couples TRBV27 to TRBJ1-1; D is possibly TRBD1 (5 bases). V lost 2 bases and J lost 4, with 14 bases in between. There are 15 residues in the CDR3. CDR1 and CDR2 (germline): MNHEY, SMNVEV (reference sequence). The CDR3, as DNA: TGTGCCAGCAGTTTACAGCCCATAGGGACCACTGAAGCTTTCTTT. Protein: CASSLQPIGTTEAFF.

The rearrangement joins TRBV25-1 to TRBJ2-7; D perhaps matches TRBD2 (6 bases). Trimming left V 1 base short and J 2 bases short, with 12 bases between. The V gene's germline CDR1 is MGHDK and CDR2 SYGVNS. The CDR3 runs 15 residues. This chain's CDR3 is CASSELKAGTYEQYF. The CDR3 region has the DNA TGTGCCAGCAGTGAATTAAAAGCGGGCACCTACGAGCAGTACTTC.

The rearrangement links TRBV5-1 to TRBJ1-2, with TRBD1 matching over 7 bases. Trimming took 0 bases from V and 0 from J; bases not matched to a gene: 8. This CDR3 contains 17 residues. Looked up from germline, CDR1 is SGHRS and CDR2 is YFSETQ. CDR3 sequence reads: CASSLAVFGTANYGYTF. Here the CDR3 DNA reads TGCGCCAGCAGCTTGGCCGTCTTCGGGACAGCTAACTATGGCTACACCTTC.

This CDR3 reads CQARKTYGYTF. The CDR3 DNA reads TGTCAAGCGAGAAAGACCTATGGCTACACCTTC. This rearrangement joins TRBV22-1 to TRBJ1-2. TRBV22-1 is a known pseudogene. This CDR3 has 11 amino acids.

The DNA for the CDR3 is TGTGCCAGCAGTTACTCGGGCGAACTTGAGCAGTACTTC. It specifies CASSYSGELEQYF. The chain is built from TRBV6-5 and TRBJ2-7, with D uncertain. Germline CDR1 is MNHEY and CDR2 is SVGAGI. The V end lost 0 bases, the J end lost 7 bases, and 10 bases lay between the germline ends. The CDR3 spans 13 residues.

The rearrangement links TRBV6-1 to TRBJ2-1, with 7 bases lining up with TRBD1. The ends lost 6 bases at V and 3 bases at J; junction bases unmatched: 8. CDR1 MNHNS and CDR2 SASEGT come from the germline V gene. CDR3 length equals 15 residues. CDR3 sequence: CASSPGTANYNEQFF. The CDR3 DNA is TGTGCCAGCAGCCCCGGGACAGCGAACTACAATGAGCAGTTCTTC.

The chain uses TRBV19 and TRBJ1-6, with a tentative D call TRBD1 (6 bases). From germline, CDR1 is LNHDA and CDR2 SQIVND (reference sequence). The CDR3 consists of 15 residues. The ends were cut back, 10 bases at V and 0 bases at J, with 13 bases in the middle. DNA of the CDR3: TGTGCCACCCGACAGGAAAGCTCCTATAATTCACCCCTCCACTTT. This gives the protein CATRQESSYNSPLHF.

The gene calls are TRBV11-1 and TRBJ1-1; D uncertain. Germline V lookup: CDR1 SGHAT, CDR2 FQDESV (reference sequence). V lost 2 bases, J lost 6 bases, and 16 bases lay in between. This CDR3 has 15 residues. CDR3 region: CASSLFYAGAAEAFF. As DNA, the CDR3 is TGTGCCAGCAGCTTATTTTATGCGGGCGCCGCTGAAGCTTTCTTT.

This sequence joins TRBV11-2 and TRBJ1-1; tentatively, D is TRBD1 (6 bases). CDR3 length: 15 amino acids. Germline CDR1 reads SGHAT; CDR2 reads FQNNGV. V dropped 6 bases and J dropped 5 bases, with 19 bases sitting between them. CDR3 sequence: CASRPLLGALTEAFF. The DNA of the CDR3 is TGTGCCAGCAGACCTCTTTTGGGGGCGTTGACTGAAGCTTTCTTT.

This chain connects TRBV7-6 to TRBJ2-3, with 10 bases fitting TRBD1. This CDR3 contains 16 residues. The V gene's germline CDR1 is SGHVS and CDR2 FNYEAQ. V dropped 4 bases and J dropped 3; count of bases not matched to a gene: 7. The CDR3 DNA follows: TGTGCCAGCAGCTCCCGGACAGGGGGTTTGACAGATACGCAGTATTTT. As protein: CASSSRTGGLTDTQYF. Drawing the rest from reference TRBV7-6 and TRBJ2-3, the complete variable domain is GAGVSQSPRYKVTKRGQDVALRCDPISGHVSLYWYRQALGQGPEFLTYFNYEAQQDKSGLPNDRFSAERPEGSISTLTIQRTEQRDSAMYRCASSSRTGGLTDTQYFGPGTRLTVL.

This rearrangement joins TRBV5-6 to TRBJ1-1; D ambiguous. The CDR3 loop spans 13 amino acids. Germline-derived CDR1 and CDR2 are SGHDT and YYEEEE. V was cut by 1 base and J by 4 bases, with 8 bases left in between. Written as DNA, the CDR3 is TGTGCCAGCAGCTTGCGAGGGAGCACTGAAGCTTTCTTT. It translates to CASSLRGSTEAFF.

This chain connects TRBV6-5 to TRBJ2-7, with a possible D match to TRBD1 (5 bases). V was trimmed by 6 bases and J by 6 bases, leaving 12 bases between them. This CDR3 contains 12 residues. CDR1 MNHEY and CDR2 SVGAGI come from the germline V gene. CDR3 DNA sequence: TGTGCCAGCAGCCAGGGAATATCCGAGCAGTACTTC. It translates to CASSQGISEQYF.

This chain joins TRBV7-9 and TRBJ2-6; D is unclear. Germline CDR1 SEHNR, CDR2 FQNEAQ (reference sequence). CDR3 length equals 17 residues. V was clipped by 1 base and J by 2 bases, with 12 bases between them. The CDR3 nucleotides are TGTGCCAGCAGCTTAGGACACAACGATCCTGGGGCCAACGTCCTGACTTTC. Protein product: CASSLGHNDPGANVLTF.

The chain employs TRBV6-1 and TRBJ2-4; unclear D gene. The ends were cut back, 5 bases at V and 1 base at J, with 12 bases in the middle. Germline CDR1 is MNHNS and CDR2 is SASEGT. CDR3 length: 15 amino acids. CDR3 amino acids: CASSQILRAKNIQYF. The CDR3 region has the DNA TGTGCCAGCAGTCAAATTTTGAGGGCCAAAAACATTCAGTACTTC.

Details on this clone: Other DNA sequences in the sample encode the same CDR3. The rearrangement uses TRBV6-5 and TRBJ1-5, with D tentatively TRBD1 (5 bases). The CDR3 spans 12 residues. In germline, CDR1 is MNHEY, CDR2 SVGAGI. Trimming cost V 0 bases and J 9 bases, with 6 bases left between them. In nucleotides, the CDR3 is TGTGCCAGCAGTTACTCGGGGGGGCCCCAGCATTTT. Protein sequence: CASSYSGGPQHF.

The rearrangement links TRBV6-6 to TRBJ2-5, with a possible D match to TRBD1 (6 bases). The CDR3 covers 15 residues. V was trimmed by 0 bases and J by 4 bases, leaving 12 bases between them. Germline CDR1 and CDR2: MNHNY and SVGAGI (reference sequence). CDR3 region: CASSYSMGAGETQYF. The CDR3 DNA sequence: TGTGCCAGCAGTTACTCGATGGGGGCTGGAGAGACCCAGTACTTC.

This clone was observed a handful of times. The chain combines TRBV5-4 with TRBJ2-3; D unresolved. The CDR3 totals 14 residues. V shed 7 bases and J shed 1 base, with 13 bases lying between them. The germline CDR1 and CDR2 sequences are SGHNT and YYREEE (reference sequence). The CDR3 bases are TGTGCCAGCTCTTCCAAGGGCGGCACAGATACGCAGTATTTT. It specifies CASSSKGGTDTQYF.